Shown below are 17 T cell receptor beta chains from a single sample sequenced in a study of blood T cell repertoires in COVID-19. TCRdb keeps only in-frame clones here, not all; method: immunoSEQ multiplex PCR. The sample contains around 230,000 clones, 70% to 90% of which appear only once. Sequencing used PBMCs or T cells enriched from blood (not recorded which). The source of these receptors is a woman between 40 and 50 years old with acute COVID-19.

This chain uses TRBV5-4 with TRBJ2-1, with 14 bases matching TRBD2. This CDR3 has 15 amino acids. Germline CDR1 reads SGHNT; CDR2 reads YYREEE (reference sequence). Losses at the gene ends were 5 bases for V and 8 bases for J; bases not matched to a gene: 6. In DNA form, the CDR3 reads TGTGCCAGCAGTGGGACTAGCGGGAGTGTCGATGAGCAGTTCTTC. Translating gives CASSGTSGSVDEQFF.

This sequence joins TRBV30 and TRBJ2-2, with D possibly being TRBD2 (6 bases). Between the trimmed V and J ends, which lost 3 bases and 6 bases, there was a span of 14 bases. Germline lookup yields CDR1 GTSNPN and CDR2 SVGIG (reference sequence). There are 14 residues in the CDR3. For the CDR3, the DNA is TGTGCCTGGAGCCCAGCGGGTTCTGCCGGGGAGCTGTTTTTT. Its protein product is CAWSPAGSAGELFF.

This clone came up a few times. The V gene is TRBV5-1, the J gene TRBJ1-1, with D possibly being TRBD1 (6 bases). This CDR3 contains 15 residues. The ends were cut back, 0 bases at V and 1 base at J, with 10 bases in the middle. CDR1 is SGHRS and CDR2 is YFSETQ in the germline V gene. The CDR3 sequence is CASSLEGHRNTEAFF. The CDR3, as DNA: TGCGCCAGCAGCTTGGAGGGACACAGGAACACTGAAGCTTTCTTT.

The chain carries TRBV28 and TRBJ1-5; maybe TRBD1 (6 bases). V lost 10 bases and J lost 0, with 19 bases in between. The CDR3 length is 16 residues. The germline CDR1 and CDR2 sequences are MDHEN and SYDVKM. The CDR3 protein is CATNRVGTLSNQPQHF. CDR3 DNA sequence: TGTGCCACCAATAGGGTGGGGACACTTAGCAATCAGCCCCAGCATTTT.

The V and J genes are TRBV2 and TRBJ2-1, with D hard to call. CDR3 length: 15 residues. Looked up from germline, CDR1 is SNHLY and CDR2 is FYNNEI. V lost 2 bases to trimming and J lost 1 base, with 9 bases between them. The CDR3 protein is CASSEWSTSYNEQFF. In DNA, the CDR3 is TGTGCCAGCAGTGAATGGTCTACTTCCTACAATGAGCAGTTCTTC.

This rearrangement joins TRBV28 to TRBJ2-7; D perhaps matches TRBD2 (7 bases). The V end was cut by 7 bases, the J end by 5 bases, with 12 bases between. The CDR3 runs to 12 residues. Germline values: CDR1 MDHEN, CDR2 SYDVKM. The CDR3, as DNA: TGTGCCAGCACGGGGGGCAGGGACGAGCAGTACTTC. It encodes CASTGGRDEQYF.

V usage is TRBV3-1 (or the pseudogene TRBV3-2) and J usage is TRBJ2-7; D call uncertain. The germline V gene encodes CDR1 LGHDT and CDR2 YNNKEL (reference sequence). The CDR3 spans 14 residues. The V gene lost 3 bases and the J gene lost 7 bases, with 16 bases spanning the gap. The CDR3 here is CASSQARIYGEQYF. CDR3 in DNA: TGTGCCAGCAGCCAGGCCCGGATCTACGGGGAGCAGTACTTC.

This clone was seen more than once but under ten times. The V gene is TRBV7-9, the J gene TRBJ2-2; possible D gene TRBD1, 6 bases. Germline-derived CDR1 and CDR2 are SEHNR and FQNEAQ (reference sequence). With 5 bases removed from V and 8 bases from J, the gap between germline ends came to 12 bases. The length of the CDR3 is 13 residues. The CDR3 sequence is CASSETGRGELFF. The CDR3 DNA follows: TGTGCCAGCAGCGAAACAGGGCGGGGGGAGCTGTTTTTT.

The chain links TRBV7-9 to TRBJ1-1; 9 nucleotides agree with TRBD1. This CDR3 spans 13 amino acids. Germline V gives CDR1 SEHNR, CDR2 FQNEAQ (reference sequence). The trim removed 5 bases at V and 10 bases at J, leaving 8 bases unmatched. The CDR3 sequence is CASSQGQGRAAFF. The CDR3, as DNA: TGTGCCAGCAGCCAGGGACAGGGAAGGGCAGCTTTCTTT. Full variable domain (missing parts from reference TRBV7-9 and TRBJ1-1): DTGVSQNPRHKITKRGQNVTFRCDPISEHNRLYWYRQTLGQGPEFLTYFQNEAQLEKSRLLSDRFSAERPKGSFSTLEIQRTEQGDSAMYLCASSQGQGRAAFFGQGTRLTVV.

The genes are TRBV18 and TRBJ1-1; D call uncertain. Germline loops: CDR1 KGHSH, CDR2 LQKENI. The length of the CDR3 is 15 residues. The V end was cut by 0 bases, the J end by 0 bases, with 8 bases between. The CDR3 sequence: CASSPPSGMNTEAFF. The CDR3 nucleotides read TGTGCCAGCTCACCACCGTCGGGGATGAACACTGAAGCTTTCTTT.

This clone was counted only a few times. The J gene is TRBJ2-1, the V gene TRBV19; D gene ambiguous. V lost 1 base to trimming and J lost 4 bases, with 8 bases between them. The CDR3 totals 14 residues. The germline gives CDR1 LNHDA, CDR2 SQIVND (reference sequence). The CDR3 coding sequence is TGTGCCAGTAGTATAGGTTCCACTTACAATGAGCAGTTCTTC. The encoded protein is CASSIGSTYNEQFF. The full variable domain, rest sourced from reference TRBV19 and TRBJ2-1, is DGGITQSPKYLFRKEGQNVTLSCEQNLNHDAMYWYRQDPGQGLRLIYYSQIVNDFQKGDIAEGYSVSREKKESFPLTVTSAQKNPTAFYLCASSIGSTYNEQFFGPGTRLTVL.

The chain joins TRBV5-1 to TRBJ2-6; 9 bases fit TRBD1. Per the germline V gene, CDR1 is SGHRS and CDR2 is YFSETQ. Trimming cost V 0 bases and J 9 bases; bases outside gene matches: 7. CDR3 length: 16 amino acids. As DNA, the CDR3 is TGCGCCAGCAGCTTGGGACAGGGGGTAGGAGTCAACGTCCTGACTTTC. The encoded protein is CASSLGQGVGVNVLTF.

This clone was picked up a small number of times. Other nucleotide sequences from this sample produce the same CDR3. The CDR3 protein is CASSLVSGSATDTQYF. CDR3 bases: TGTGCCAGCAGCTTAGTTAGCGGGAGTGCCACAGATACGCAGTATTTT. V usage is TRBV7-8 and J usage is TRBJ2-3; 9 bases are a match to TRBD2. The CDR3 length is 16 residues. CDR1 and CDR2 from the germline V gene are SGHVS and FQNEAQ. V lost 1 base to trimming and J lost 2 bases; unmatched junction nucleotides: 4. Complete variable domain (other parts from reference TRBV7-8 and TRBJ2-3): GAGVSQSPRYKVAKRGQDVALRCDPISGHVSLFWYQQALGQGPEFLTYFQNEAQLDKSGLPSDRFFAERPEGSVSTLKIQRTQQEDSAVYLCASSLVSGSATDTQYFGPGTRLTVL.

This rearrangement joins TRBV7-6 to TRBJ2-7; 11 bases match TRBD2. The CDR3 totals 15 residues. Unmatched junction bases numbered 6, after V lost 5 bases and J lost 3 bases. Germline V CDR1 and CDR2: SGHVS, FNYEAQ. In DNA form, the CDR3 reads TGTGCCAGCAGCCACACTAGCGGGAGCTTCTACGAGCAGTACTTC. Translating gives CASSHTSGSFYEQYF.

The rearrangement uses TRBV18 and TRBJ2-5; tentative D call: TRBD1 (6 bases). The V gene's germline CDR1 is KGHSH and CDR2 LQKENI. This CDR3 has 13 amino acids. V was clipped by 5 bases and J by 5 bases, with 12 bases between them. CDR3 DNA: TGTGCCAGCTCAGGGCCAGGGGTTGAGACCCAGTACTTC. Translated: CASSGPGVETQYF.

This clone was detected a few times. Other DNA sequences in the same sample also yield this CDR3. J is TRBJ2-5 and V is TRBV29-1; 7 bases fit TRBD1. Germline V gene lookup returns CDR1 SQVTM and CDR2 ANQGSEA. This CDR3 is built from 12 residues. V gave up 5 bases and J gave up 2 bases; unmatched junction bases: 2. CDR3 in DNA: TGCAGCGTTCGACAGGGTCAAGAGACCCAGTACTTC. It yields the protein CSVRQGQETQYF.

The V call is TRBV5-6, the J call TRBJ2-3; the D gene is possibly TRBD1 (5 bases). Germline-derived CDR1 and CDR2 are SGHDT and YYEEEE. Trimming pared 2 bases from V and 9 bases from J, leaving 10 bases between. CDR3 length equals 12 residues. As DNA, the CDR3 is TGTGCCAGCAGCTTAGGGGAAGCGACGCAGTATTTT. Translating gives CASSLGEATQYF.